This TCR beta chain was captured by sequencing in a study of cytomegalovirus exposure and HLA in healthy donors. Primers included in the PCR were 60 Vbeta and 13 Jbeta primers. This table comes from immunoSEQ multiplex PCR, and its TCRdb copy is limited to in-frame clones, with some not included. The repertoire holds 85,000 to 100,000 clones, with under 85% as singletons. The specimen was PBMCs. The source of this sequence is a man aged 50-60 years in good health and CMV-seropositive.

CDR3 residues: CASSLGQGYTF. As DNA, the CDR3 is TGTGCCAGCAGTCTAGGACAGGGCTACACCTTC. The V and J genes are TRBV28 and TRBJ1-2; TRBD1 might be the D (6 bases). Germline CDR1 and CDR2: MDHEN and SYDVKM. Trimming took off 5 bases at V and 8 bases at J, with 9 bases between the two ends. The CDR3 runs to 11 residues.